Listed below are T cell receptor beta chains from one sample, sequenced in a study of blood T cell repertoires in COVID-19. Libraries were prepared by immunoSEQ multiplex PCR; TCRdb keeps only in-frame clonotypes and omits some of them. The table lists 8,800 or so clones, 84% of them singletons. Specimen: peripheral blood. The receptor source for this set is a human donor in a cohort sampled during active COVID-19. Both conserved end residues are part of each CDR3. A D gene is named only where the DNA matches it firmly. Where a row states a size, it is once, few, many or the class of an expanded clone; other rows omit it.

D | J | V | size | CDR3 | DNA
TRBD2 | TRBJ2-3 | TRBV4-3 | . | CASSTRGGFYRADTQYF | TGCGCCAGCAGCACGCGGGGGGGCTTCTATCGCGCAGATACGCAGTATTTT
TRBD1 | TRBJ1-2 | TRBV10-3 | . | CAISVRGQGARGYTF | TGTGCCATCAGTGTAAGGGGACAGGGGGCACGGGGCTACACCTTC
TRBD2 | TRBJ2-5 | TRBV12-5 | . | CASGAGGPQETQYF | TGTGCTAGTGGCGCGGGAGGTCCCCAAGAGACCCAGTACTTC
. | TRBJ1-1 | TRBV5-1 | . | CASSLAPGQNTEAFF | TGCGCCAGCAGCTTGGCCCCGGGACAGAACACTGAAGCTTTCTTT
. | TRBJ2-7 | TRBV27 | few | CASGGQASSYEQYF | TGTGCCAGCGGTGGCCAGGCGAGCTCCTACGAGCAGTACTTC
. | TRBJ2-1 | TRBV3-1/TRBV3-2 | . | CASSQDYSHYNEQFF | TGTGCCAGCAGCCAAGACTATAGCCATTACAATGAGCAGTTCTTC
TRBD1 | TRBJ2-5 | TRBV19 | . | CASSILATGGWETQYF | TGTGCCAGTAGTATTCTGGCCACAGGGGGCTGGGAGACCCAGTACTTC
TRBD1 | TRBJ2-2 | TRBV6-5 | . | CASRPKGGDHGELFF | TGTGCCAGCAGGCCCAAAGGGGGCGATCACGGGGAGCTGTTTTTT
TRBD2 | TRBJ2-3 | TRBV28 | . | CASSLVASGREDTQYF | TGTGCCAGCAGCCTAGTGGCTAGCGGGAGGGAAGATACGCAGTATTTT
. | TRBJ1-2 | TRBV29-1 | . | CSVEDSWQGYNYGYTF | TGCAGCGTTGAAGATAGCTGGCAGGGTTATAACTATGGCTACACCTTC
. | TRBJ2-2 | TRBV4-3 | . | CASSQGAGFTGELFF | TGCGCCAGCAGCCAAGGCGCAGGGTTCACCGGGGAGCTGTTTTTT
. | TRBJ1-1 | TRBV29-1 | . | CSVGFGANTEAFF | TGCAGCGTTGGGTTTGGGGCGAACACTGAAGCTTTCTTT
TRBD1 | TRBJ2-2 | TRBV19 | once | CASSIRGMNTGELFF | TGTGCCAGTAGTATCAGGGGGATGAACACCGGGGAGCTGTTTTTT
. | TRBJ2-1 | TRBV5-1 | . | CASSYSAGIYNEQFF | TGCGCCAGCAGCTATAGCGCCGGTATTTACAATGAGCAGTTCTTC
. | TRBJ1-1 | TRBV10-3 | . | CAISSGTEAFF | TGTGCCATCAGTTCGGGGACTGAAGCTTTCTTT
. | TRBJ2-4 | TRBV7-2 | once | CASSLDGHRAKNIQYF | TGTGCCAGCAGCTTAGACGGACATAGAGCCAAAAACATTCAGTACTTC
TRBD1 | TRBJ2-7 | TRBV7-8 | few | CASSLVHPGQGLSEQYF | TGTGCCAGCAGCTTAGTTCATCCGGGACAGGGGCTCTCCGAGCAGTACTTC
. | TRBJ2-6 | TRBV10-1 | . | CASSDSGRANVLTF | TGCGCCAGCAGTGACTCCGGTAGGGCCAACGTCCTGACTTTC
. | TRBJ2-5 | TRBV7-9 | . | CASSKDSETQYF | TGTGCCAGCAGCAAGGACAGCGAGACCCAGTACTTC
TRBD2 | TRBJ2-2 | TRBV7-2 | . | CASSTGLAGAGELFF | TGTGCCAGCAGCACTGGACTAGCGGGGGCCGGGGAGCTGTTTTTT
. | TRBJ2-5 | TRBV5-5 | . | CASSHSPAGSGTQYF | TGTGCCAGCAGCCACAGCCCGGCAGGGTCCGGGACCCAGTACTTC
. | TRBJ1-4 | TRBV5-6 | once | CASSLAAGGTNEKLFF | TGTGCCAGCAGCTTGGCCGCGGGTGGGACTAATGAAAAACTGTTTTTT
TRBD1 | TRBJ2-2 | TRBV5-4 | once | CASSSSGQGRAGELFF | TGTGCCAGCAGCTCCTCCGGACAGGGTAGGGCCGGGGAGCTGTTTTTT
. | TRBJ1-2 | TRBV19 | . | CASRPGSGPGYTF | TGTGCCAGCCGCCCGGGATCCGGGCCCGGCTACACCTTC
. | TRBJ2-3 | TRBV12-3/TRBV12-4 | . | CASSLIRADTQYF | TGTGCCAGCAGTTTGATCCGCGCAGATACGCAGTATTTT
. | TRBJ2-7 | TRBV6-5 | . | CASSPPGHRGEQYF | TGTGCCAGCAGCCCACCGGGACATCGGGGTGAGCAGTACTTC
. | TRBJ1-3 | TRBV7-9 | . | CASGDGVGNTIYF | TGTGCCAGCGGTGACGGGGTAGGAAACACCATATATTTT
TRBD2 | TRBJ2-3 | TRBV10-2 | . | CASSESINLAGTDTQYF | TGCGCCAGCAGTGAGTCGATAAACTTAGCGGGGACAGATACGCAGTATTTT
. | TRBJ1-1 | TRBV9 | . | CASSVTPEDTEAFF | TGTGCCAGCAGCGTGACCCCCGAGGACACTGAAGCTTTCTTT
TRBD2 | TRBJ2-3 | TRBV5-4 | . | CASTRGGGSAGDTQYF | TGTGCCAGCACCCGGGGAGGCGGCTCAGCGGGGGATACGCAGTATTTT
. | TRBJ2-2 | TRBV5-1 | . | CASSLAAGFTGELFF | TGCGCCAGCAGCTTGGCCGCGGGTTTCACCGGGGAGCTGTTTTTT
TRBD1 | TRBJ2-1 | TRBV29-1 | . | CSVEERGRDRGTYNEQFF | TGCAGCGTTGAAGAAAGGGGACGGGACAGGGGCACCTACAATGAGCAGTTCTTC
TRBD1 | TRBJ1-5 | TRBV20-1 | . | CSASPPMDRGRQPQHF | TGCAGTGCTAGTCCCCCAATGGACAGGGGGCGTCAGCCCCAGCATTTT
TRBD2 | TRBJ2-1 | TRBV6-2/TRBV6-3 | . | CASSPLAGGRNEQFF | TGTGCCAGCAGTCCACTAGCGGGGGGGCGCAATGAGCAGTTCTTC
TRBD1 | TRBJ1-2 | TRBV13 | . | CASSSAGTAIYGYTF | TGTGCCAGCAGCTCGGCCGGGACAGCAATCTATGGCTACACCTTC
TRBD1 | TRBJ2-6 | TRBV9 | . | CASSPFGTGGAGANVLTF | TGTGCCAGCAGCCCCTTTGGGACAGGGGGCGCTGGGGCCAACGTCCTGACTTTC